Listed below are T cell receptor beta chains from one sample, sequenced in a study of early T cells in non-severe SARS-CoV-2 infection. One entry per CDR3 protein results from TCRdb running MiXCR on the 5' RACE reads. Among some 64,000 distinct CDR3 sequences listed, 13% were seen once. Sequencing was performed on whole blood. The origin of the receptors is an adult who was a healthcare worker with PCR-confirmed SARS-CoV-2 infection or an uninfected control (not recorded which). Both conserved end residues are part of each CDR3. The D gene is left open where the match is weak. Size is omitted from some rows. Given values are once, few, many or a class for expanded clones.

J: TRBJ2-7; size: -; V: TRBV3-1; D: -; DNA: TGTGCCAGCAGCCAAATTGGGGGCTACGAGCAGTACTTC; CDR3: CASSQIGGYEQYF
J: TRBJ2-1; size: -; V: TRBV2; D: -; DNA: TGTGCCAGCAGTGAAGGACTAGTCTACGATGAGCAGTTCTTC; CDR3: CASSEGLVYDEQFF
J: TRBJ1-3; size: -; V: TRBV5-1; D: -; DNA: TGCGCCAGCAGCTTCGCAGGGTCCTCTGGAAACACCATATATTTT; CDR3: CASSFAGSSGNTIYF
J: TRBJ2-1; size: few; V: TRBV29-1; D: -; DNA: TGCAGCGGGGGTGAAATCAATGAGCAGTTCTTC; CDR3: CSGGEINEQFF
J: TRBJ2-6; size: once; V: TRBV20-1; D: -; DNA: TGCAGTGCTGAGGACTTGGCTTACTCTGGGGCCAACGTCCTGACTTTC; CDR3: CSAEDLAYSGANVLTF
J: TRBJ2-6; size: many; V: TRBV5-5; D: TRBD2; DNA: TGTGCCAGCAGACCTGGGCCAGCGGGAGTCTCTGGGGCCAACGTCCTGACTTTC; CDR3: CASRPGPAGVSGANVLTF
J: TRBJ2-3; size: -; V: TRBV12-5; D: TRBD1; DNA: TGTGCTAGTGGTATAGGGACAGGGACATCAGATACGCAGTATTTT; CDR3: CASGIGTGTSDTQYF
J: TRBJ1-1; size: few; V: TRBV5-6; D: TRBD1; DNA: TGTGCCAGCAGTTACACAGGGGGCAACACTGAAGCTTTCTTT; CDR3: CASSYTGGNTEAFF
J: TRBJ2-5; size: many; V: TRBV7-7; D: TRBD1; DNA: TGTGCCAGCAGCACGGGACCAGCAGGGGGCCCCCCCAACTTC; CDR3: CASSTGPAGGPPNF
J: TRBJ2-5; size: few; V: TRBV4-2; D: TRBD1; DNA: TGTGCCAGCAGCTCCCGGGACAGGGGAAAAGAGACCCAGTACTTC; CDR3: CASSSRDRGKETQYF
J: TRBJ2-3; size: -; V: TRBV2; D: TRBD2; DNA: TGTGCCAGCAGACAAAAGACTAGCGGGAGAGACGGAGATACGCAGTATTTT; CDR3: CASRQKTSGRDGDTQYF
J: TRBJ2-7; size: -; V: TRBV9; D: -; DNA: TGTGCCAGCAGCCAGATGAGTAGCTCCTACGAGCAGTACTTC; CDR3: CASSQMSSSYEQYF
J: TRBJ2-7; size: few; V: TRBV4-2; D: -; DNA: TGTGTCAGCAGCACCGGGGGCTACGAGCAGTACTTC; CDR3: CVSSTGGYEQYF
J: TRBJ2-7; size: many; V: TRBV4-1; D: TRBD1; DNA: TGCGCCAGCAGCCCGCGAGAAAGGACAGGTCTTTACGAGCAGTACTTC; CDR3: CASSPRERTGLYEQYF
J: TRBJ2-3; size: -; V: TRBV29-1; D: -; DNA: TGCAGCGTTGAAGAGCCGGAAACCACAGATACGCAGTATTTT; CDR3: CSVEEPETTDTQYF
J: TRBJ2-3; size: few; V: TRBV10-3; D: -; DNA: TGTGCCATCTCCCCAGGGGCCGCCACAGATACGCAGTATTTT; CDR3: CAISPGAATDTQYF
J: TRBJ1-2; size: many; V: TRBV14; D: TRBD1; DNA: TGTGCCAGCAGCCAAGATCTTGGGCACAGGGGTTCCAACTATGGCTACACCTTC; CDR3: CASSQDLGHRGSNYGYTF
J: TRBJ1-5; size: -; V: TRBV10-3; D: -; DNA: TGTGCCATCAGTGAGTCGAAACCAGGCGATAGCAATCAGCCCCAGCATTTT; CDR3: CAISESKPGDSNQPQHF